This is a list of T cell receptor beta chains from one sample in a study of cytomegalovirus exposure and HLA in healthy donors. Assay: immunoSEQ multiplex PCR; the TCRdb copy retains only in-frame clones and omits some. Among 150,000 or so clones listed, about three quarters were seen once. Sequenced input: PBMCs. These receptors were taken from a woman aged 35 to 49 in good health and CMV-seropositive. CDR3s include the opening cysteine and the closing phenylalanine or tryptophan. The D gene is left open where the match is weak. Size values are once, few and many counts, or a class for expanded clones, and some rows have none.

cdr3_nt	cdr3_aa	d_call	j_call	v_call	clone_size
TGTGCCTGGAGCCGGCTGGGACTAGAGGTGCCGACCCAGTACTTC	CAWSRLGLEVPTQYF	TRBD2	TRBJ2-5	TRBV30	few
TGTGCCAGCAGTGTAAAGAGGCATCAGCCCCAGCATTTT	CASSVKRHQPQHF	-	TRBJ1-5	TRBV27	-
TGTGCCAGCAGTCCGAGGACAGGGGAGAACACTGAAGCTTTCTTT	CASSPRTGENTEAFF	TRBD1	TRBJ1-1	TRBV28	-
TGTGCCAGCAGCCGCGGGCGGGGACCCAATCAGCCCCAGCATTTT	CASSRGRGPNQPQHF	-	TRBJ1-5	TRBV27	once
TGTGCCAGTGCCCAGGGTCCCACGAAAAGTTACGAGCAGTACTTC	CASAQGPTKSYEQYF	-	TRBJ2-7	TRBV19	-
TGTGCCAGCAGTTTAAGAGACAGGGGGCACACCATATATTTT	CASSLRDRGHTIYF	TRBD1	TRBJ1-3	TRBV6-6	few
TGTGCCAGCAGCTTAGTGGTCAGGGGGAACACTGAAGCTTTCTTT	CASSLVVRGNTEAFF	-	TRBJ1-1	TRBV7-8	-
TGTGCCAGCAGCTATAGGACTAGCGGGAGGGCGGGGGAGCAGTTCTTC	CASSYRTSGRAGEQFF	TRBD2	TRBJ2-1	TRBV7-2	-
TGTGCCAGCAGCCGGCCCGACAGGGCTTGGGAGCAGTACTTC	CASSRPDRAWEQYF	TRBD1	TRBJ2-7	TRBV7-2	-
TGTGCCAGCAGCTTGGTCCCGGGACTAGCCGGGACCCAGTACTTC	CASSLVPGLAGTQYF	TRBD2	TRBJ2-5	TRBV5-6	-
TGTGCCAGCAGCTTGTTAGGACAGGGCCCCACTGAAGCTTTCTTT	CASSLLGQGPTEAFF	TRBD1	TRBJ1-1	TRBV5-4	few
TGTGCCAGCCGACAAGGCGGGGAGTACTATGGCTACACCTTC	CASRQGGEYYGYTF	-	TRBJ1-2	TRBV2	-
TGTGCCAGCTCATGGGACAGGAACACTGAAGCTTTCTTT	CASSWDRNTEAFF	TRBD1	TRBJ1-1	TRBV18	-
TGTGCCAGCAGCTCCCCGGGTAGTCCGGATACGCAGTATTTT	CASSSPGSPDTQYF	-	TRBJ2-3	TRBV7-2	few
TGTGCCAGCAGCGTCGGACTGGTTTTCTACGAGCAGTACTTC	CASSVGLVFYEQYF	-	TRBJ2-7	TRBV7-2	few
TGTGCCAGCAGTGGGGGACAGGGGTTTGTGGGCACTGAAGCTTTCTTT	CASSGGQGFVGTEAFF	TRBD1	TRBJ1-1	TRBV2	-
TGTGCCAGCAGCGGGGGCTATACGCAGTATTTT	CASSGGYTQYF	-	TRBJ2-3	TRBV13	-
TGTGCCAGCAGCTTCCACCTTGGGACAGTCTCCTACGAGCAGTACTTC	CASSFHLGTVSYEQYF	TRBD1	TRBJ2-7	TRBV28	-
TGTGCCTGGGGACTGAGTAATGAAAAACTGTTTTTT	CAWGLSNEKLFF	-	TRBJ1-4	TRBV30	-
TGTGCCAGTAGTACCCGGCGACAGGAGAACACTGAAGCTTTCTTT	CASSTRRQENTEAFF	-	TRBJ1-1	TRBV19	few
TGTGCCAGCAGTGACCTCTCCTACAATGAGCAGTTCTTC	CASSDLSYNEQFF	-	TRBJ2-1	TRBV2	-
TGTGCCAGCAGCGTGGTCCGCGCAACAGGGTCTAGAGAGACCCAGTACTTC	CASSVVRATGSRETQYF	-	TRBJ2-5	TRBV5-6	-
TGTGCCAGCAGTGCAACCTGGGAGGTCGGCTACACCTTC	CASSATWEVGYTF	-	TRBJ1-2	TRBV25-1	-
TGTGCCAGCTCAAGACAGTCGTCCTACAATGAGCAGTTCTTC	CASSRQSSYNEQFF	-	TRBJ2-1	TRBV18	-
TGTGCCAGCACGAGTTATAATTCACCCCTCCACTTT	CASTSYNSPLHF	-	TRBJ1-6	TRBV7-9	-
TGTGCCAGCAGGCTCCTCCGGGACAATCCAAGCGGGGAGCTGTTTTTT	CASRLLRDNPSGELFF	-	TRBJ2-2	TRBV7-3	once
TGTGCCAGCAGCACCCGACTTCCCTCCTCGTTTACAGATACGCAGTATTTT	CASSTRLPSSFTDTQYF	-	TRBJ2-3	TRBV7-2	-
TGTGCCAGCAGCTTTAGCGGTAGATACAATGAGCAGTTCTTC	CASSFSGRYNEQFF	-	TRBJ2-1	TRBV7-8	-
TGCGCCAGCAGCCGAGACGGGGGTGCCCAAGAGACCCAGTACTTC	CASSRDGGAQETQYF	-	TRBJ2-5	TRBV5-1	-
TGTGCCATCAGTGAGTCGATTCGAGACAGGGAGGGCTACACCTTC	CAISESIRDREGYTF	TRBD1	TRBJ1-2	TRBV10-3	-
TGTGCCTGGAGTACCGGTCGGACAGAAAATAGCAATCAGCCCCAGCATTTT	CAWSTGRTENSNQPQHF	-	TRBJ1-5	TRBV30	few
TGTGCCAGCAGTGAGTCTAAGAGAGGGGAGACCCAGTACTTC	CASSESKRGETQYF	-	TRBJ2-5	TRBV25-1	-
TGTGCCAGCAGCCCACGCCGGGACAGGCTCTATGGCTACACCTTC	CASSPRRDRLYGYTF	TRBD1	TRBJ1-2	TRBV6-6	few
TGTGCCAGCAGCGTAGGCGTCGTCACTGAAGCTTTCTTT	CASSVGVVTEAFF	-	TRBJ1-1	TRBV9	-
TGTGCCAGCAGCTCGATACACAGGGAGCGGAACACTGAAGCTTTCTTT	CASSSIHRERNTEAFF	-	TRBJ1-1	TRBV5-4	-
TGCGCCAGCAGCTTGGGGGTTAGCGGGGGCGCCTACGAGCAGTACTTC	CASSLGVSGGAYEQYF	TRBD2	TRBJ2-7	TRBV5-1	-
TGTGCCAGCAGCTTAGGGGCCCTTTGGTCCGCCCAATACACAGATACGCAGTATTTT	CASSLGALWSAQYTDTQYF	-	TRBJ2-3	TRBV7-8	-
TGTGCCAGCAGCTACTTTTATCCAGGTTTTGGCAATCAGCCCCAGCATTTT	CASSYFYPGFGNQPQHF	-	TRBJ1-5	TRBV7-9	-
TGTGCCAGCAGCGTTTCGGGACTAGCGGAGCAGTTCTTC	CASSVSGLAEQFF	TRBD2	TRBJ2-1	TRBV9	-
TGCGCCAGCAGCTTGGAAGGGGGCTCGTTAGGCTACACCTTC	CASSLEGGSLGYTF	TRBD1	TRBJ1-2	TRBV5-1	-
TGTGCCAGCTCACCGCAGGGGGGCGAGCAGTACTTC	CASSPQGGEQYF	-	TRBJ2-7	TRBV18	once
TGTGCCAGCAGCCAAGACAGGGTCTCTGAAGCTTTCTTT	CASSQDRVSEAFF	TRBD1	TRBJ1-1	TRBV9	-
TGCAGCGTTGAACCACAGGGAAGTGAGCAGTTCTTC	CSVEPQGSEQFF	-	TRBJ2-1	TRBV29-1	once
TGTGCCAGCAGCTTTGGTAAAGGGGGCGGTTCACCCCTCCACTTT	CASSFGKGGGSPLHF	TRBD1	TRBJ1-6	TRBV13	few
TGTGCCAGCAGTGAAGGGGGCGGGGCTTCGAAATATTTT	CASSEGGGASKYF	-	TRBJ2-3	TRBV6-1	-
TGTGCCAGCAGTCCTACAGGGGACTGGAACACTGAAGCTTTCTTT	CASSPTGDWNTEAFF	TRBD1	TRBJ1-1	TRBV27	-
TGTGCCAGCAGTACAGGGGTAAACTATGGCTACACCTTC	CASSTGVNYGYTF	TRBD1	TRBJ1-2	TRBV6-1	-
TGTGCCAGCAGCCTCGGACAGGGTCTGTACTTC	CASSLGQGLYF	TRBD1	TRBJ2-7	TRBV7-9	once
TGTGCCACCAGCAGAGATTCTCCCGGTGATGGCTACACCTTC	CATSRDSPGDGYTF	-	TRBJ1-2	TRBV15	few
TGCGCCAGCAGCCGTACTAGCGGATCATCCTACGAGCAGTACTTC	CASSRTSGSSYEQYF	TRBD2	TRBJ2-7	TRBV5-1	-
TGTGCCAGCCAGTTGAACACTGAAGCTTTCTTT	CASQLNTEAFF	-	TRBJ1-1	TRBV6-1	-
TGTGCCAGCAGCGCCGGGACAGGGGTGAACACTGAAGCTTTCTTT	CASSAGTGVNTEAFF	TRBD1	TRBJ1-1	TRBV9	-
TGTGCCAGCAGCCTGCCGGGACAGGGATCCGAGCAGTACTTC	CASSLPGQGSEQYF	TRBD1	TRBJ2-7	TRBV7-9	few
TGTGCCAGTAGTATGAAACAGGGATCGGACTATGGCTACACCTTC	CASSMKQGSDYGYTF	-	TRBJ1-2	TRBV19	once
TGTGCCAGCAGCCCACGAGCGGGGGGCTCCTACAATGAGCAGTTCTTC	CASSPRAGGSYNEQFF	TRBD2	TRBJ2-1	TRBV9	-